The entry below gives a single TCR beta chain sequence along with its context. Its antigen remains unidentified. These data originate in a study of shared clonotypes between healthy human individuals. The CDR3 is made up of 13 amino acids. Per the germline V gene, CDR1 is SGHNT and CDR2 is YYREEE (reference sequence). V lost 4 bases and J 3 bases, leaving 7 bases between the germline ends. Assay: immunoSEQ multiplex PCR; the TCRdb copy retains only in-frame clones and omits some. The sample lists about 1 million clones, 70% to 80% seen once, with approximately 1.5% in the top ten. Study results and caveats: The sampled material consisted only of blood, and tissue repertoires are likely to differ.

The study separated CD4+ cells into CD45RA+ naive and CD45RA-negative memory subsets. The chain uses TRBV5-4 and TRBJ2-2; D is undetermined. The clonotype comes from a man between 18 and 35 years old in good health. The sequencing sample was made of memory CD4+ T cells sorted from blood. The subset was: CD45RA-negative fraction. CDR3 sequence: CASSRADTGELFF. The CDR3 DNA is TGTGCCAGCAGCCGCGCAGACACCGGGGAGCTGTTTTTT. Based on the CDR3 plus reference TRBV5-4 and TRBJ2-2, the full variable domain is ETGVTQSPTHLIKTRGQQVTLRCSSQSGHNTVSWYQQALGQGPQFIFQYYREEENGRGNFPPRFSGLQFPNYSSELNVNALELDDSALYLCASSRADTGELFFGEGSRLTVL.